The TCR beta chain under discussion was sequenced for a study of Graves' ophthalmopathy and Graves' hyperthyroidism. Study-level points and caveats: A majority of expanded thyroid clonotypes exceeding 0.001 frequency were likewise present in blood.

Patients were left out if they had other autoimmune diseases, uncontrolled infections, pregnancy or lactation. The PBMCs originated from approximately 10 ml of fresh peripheral blood. This clonotype occurred once. Its target is unknown. A clone one base away is much larger, so this may be a read error. Amplification from RNA transcripts yielded the TCR beta CDR3 regions. Second-round multiplex PCR came after first-round RT-PCR with HTBI primers. TCRdb re-called the multiplex PCR reads with MiXCR, one entry per CDR3 protein. The sample shows hundreds of thousands of distinct CDR3 sequences, 40% of them seen only once. This sequence originates from an adult man with Graves' ophthalmopathy. The sequenced material came from peripheral blood.

CDR3 residues: CASSSKRGAEAFF. CDR3 bases: TGTGCCAGCAGCTCGAAAAGGGGTGCTGAAGCTTTCTTT. The gene calls are TRBV7-2 and TRBJ1-1, with a tentative D call TRBD1 (5 bases). The CDR3 runs 13 residues. From germline, CDR1 is SGHTA and CDR2 FQGNSA. Between the trimmed V and J ends, which lost 4 bases and 6 bases, there was a span of 12 bases.